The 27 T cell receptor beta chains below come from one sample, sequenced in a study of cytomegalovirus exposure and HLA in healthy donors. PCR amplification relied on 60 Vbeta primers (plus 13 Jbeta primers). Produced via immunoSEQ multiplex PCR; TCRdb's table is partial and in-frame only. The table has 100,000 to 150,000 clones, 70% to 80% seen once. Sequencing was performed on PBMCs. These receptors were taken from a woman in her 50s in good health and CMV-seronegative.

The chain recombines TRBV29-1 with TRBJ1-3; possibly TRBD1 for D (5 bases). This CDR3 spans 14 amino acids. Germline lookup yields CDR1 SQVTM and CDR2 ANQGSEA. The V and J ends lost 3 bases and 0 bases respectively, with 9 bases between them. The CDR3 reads CSVDDSDSGNTIYF. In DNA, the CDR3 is TGCAGCGTTGATGACAGTGACTCTGGAAACACCATATATTTT.

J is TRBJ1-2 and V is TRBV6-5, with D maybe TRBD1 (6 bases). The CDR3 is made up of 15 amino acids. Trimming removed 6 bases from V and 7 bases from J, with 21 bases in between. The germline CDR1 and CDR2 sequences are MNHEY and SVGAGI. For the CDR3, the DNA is TGTGCCAGCAGCCGAATTCCACAGGGTTTGCCTGGCTACACCTTC. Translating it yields CASSRIPQGLPGYTF.

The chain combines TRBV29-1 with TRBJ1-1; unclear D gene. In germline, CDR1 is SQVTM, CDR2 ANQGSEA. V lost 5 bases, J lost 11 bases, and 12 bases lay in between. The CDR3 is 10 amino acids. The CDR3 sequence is CSVRGLDAFF. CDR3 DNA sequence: TGCAGCGTTCGGGGTTTGGACGCTTTCTTT.

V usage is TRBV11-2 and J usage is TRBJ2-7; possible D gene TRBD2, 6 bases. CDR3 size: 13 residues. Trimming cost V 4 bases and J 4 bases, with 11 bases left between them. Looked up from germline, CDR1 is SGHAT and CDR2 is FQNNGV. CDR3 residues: CASSSGVEYEQYV. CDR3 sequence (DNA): TGTGCCAGCAGCTCGGGAGTTGAGTACGAGCAGTACGTC.

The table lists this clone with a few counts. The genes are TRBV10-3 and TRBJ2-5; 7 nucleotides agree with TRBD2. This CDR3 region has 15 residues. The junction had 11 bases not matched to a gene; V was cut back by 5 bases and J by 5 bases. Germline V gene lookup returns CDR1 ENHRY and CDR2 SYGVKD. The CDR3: CAISSTGGTGETQYF. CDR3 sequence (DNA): TGTGCCATCAGTTCGACCGGGGGGACGGGGGAGACCCAGTACTTC.

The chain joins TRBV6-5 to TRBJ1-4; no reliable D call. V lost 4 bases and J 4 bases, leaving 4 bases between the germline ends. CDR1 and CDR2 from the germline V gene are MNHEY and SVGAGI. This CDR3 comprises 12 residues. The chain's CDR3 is CASSFNNEKLFF. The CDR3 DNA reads TGTGCCAGCAGTTTTAATAATGAAAAACTGTTTTTT.

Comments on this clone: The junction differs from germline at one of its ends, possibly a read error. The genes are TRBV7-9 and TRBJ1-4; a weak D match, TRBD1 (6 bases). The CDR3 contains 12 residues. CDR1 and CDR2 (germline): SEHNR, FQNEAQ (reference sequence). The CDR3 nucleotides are TGTTCCAGCAGCTATACGACAGGCTTGACGTTTTTT. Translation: CSSSYTTGLTFF.

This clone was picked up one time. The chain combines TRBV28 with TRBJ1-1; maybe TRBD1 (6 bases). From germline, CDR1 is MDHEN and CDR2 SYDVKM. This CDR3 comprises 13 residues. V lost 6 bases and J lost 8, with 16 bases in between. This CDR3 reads CASRESGQLEAFF. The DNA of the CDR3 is TGTGCCAGCAGGGAATCCGGACAGCTCGAAGCTTTCTTT.

As DNA, the CDR3 is TGTGCCAGCAGCCGTAGCGGGAGCTCCTACGAGCAGTACTTC. Protein sequence: CASSRSGSSYEQYF. The chain couples TRBV5-6 to TRBJ2-7, with 9 bases fitting TRBD2. The V gene's germline CDR1 is SGHDT and CDR2 YYEEEE. The V gene end was trimmed by 4 bases and the J gene end by 0 bases; junction bases not matched to a gene: 2. CDR3 size: 14 residues.

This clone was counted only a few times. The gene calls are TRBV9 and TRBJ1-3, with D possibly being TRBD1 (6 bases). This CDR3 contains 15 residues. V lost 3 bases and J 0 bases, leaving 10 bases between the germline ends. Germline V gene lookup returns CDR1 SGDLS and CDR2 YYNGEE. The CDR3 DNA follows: TGTGCCAGCAGCGAAATACAGGGCTCTGGAAACACCATATATTTT. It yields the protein CASSEIQGSGNTIYF. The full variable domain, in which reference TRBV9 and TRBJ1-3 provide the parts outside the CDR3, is DSGVTQTPKHLITATGQRVTLRCSPRSGDLSVYWYQQSLDQGLQFLIQYYNGEERAKGNILERFSAQQFPDLHSELNLSSLELGDSALYFCASSEIQGSGNTIYFGEGSWLTVV.

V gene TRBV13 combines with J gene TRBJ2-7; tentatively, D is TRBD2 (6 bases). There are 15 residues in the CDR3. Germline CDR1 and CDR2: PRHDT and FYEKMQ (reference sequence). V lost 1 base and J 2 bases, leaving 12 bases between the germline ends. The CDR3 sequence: CASSLEGGTAYEQYF. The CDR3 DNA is TGTGCCAGCAGCTTAGAGGGCGGGACGGCCTACGAGCAGTACTTC.

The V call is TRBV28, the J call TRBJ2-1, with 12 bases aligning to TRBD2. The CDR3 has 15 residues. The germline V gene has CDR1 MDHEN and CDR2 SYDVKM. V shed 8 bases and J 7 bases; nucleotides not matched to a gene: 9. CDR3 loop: CASLLRTSGVNEQFF. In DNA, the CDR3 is TGTGCCAGCCTCCTTCGGACTAGCGGGGTGAATGAGCAGTTCTTC.

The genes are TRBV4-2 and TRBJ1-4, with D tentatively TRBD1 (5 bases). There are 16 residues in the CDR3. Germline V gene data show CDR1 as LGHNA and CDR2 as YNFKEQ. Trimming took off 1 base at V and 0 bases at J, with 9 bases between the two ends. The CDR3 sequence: CASSQVGRATNEKLFF. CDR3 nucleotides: TGTGCCAGCAGCCAAGTGGGCAGGGCAACTAATGAAAAACTGTTTTTT.

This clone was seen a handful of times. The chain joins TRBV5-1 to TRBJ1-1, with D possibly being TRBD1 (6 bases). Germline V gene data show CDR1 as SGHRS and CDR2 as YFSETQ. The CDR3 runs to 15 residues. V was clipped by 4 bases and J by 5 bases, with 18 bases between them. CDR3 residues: CASSTETGRRTEAFF. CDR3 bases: TGCGCCAGCAGCACCGAGACAGGACGGAGAACTGAAGCTTTCTTT. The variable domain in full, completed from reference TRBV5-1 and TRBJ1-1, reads KAGVTQTPRYLIKTRGQQVTLSCSPISGHRSVSWYQQTPGQGLQFLFEYFSETQRNKGNFPGRFSGRQFSNSRSEMNVSTLELGDSALYLCASSTETGRRTEAFFGQGTRLTVV.

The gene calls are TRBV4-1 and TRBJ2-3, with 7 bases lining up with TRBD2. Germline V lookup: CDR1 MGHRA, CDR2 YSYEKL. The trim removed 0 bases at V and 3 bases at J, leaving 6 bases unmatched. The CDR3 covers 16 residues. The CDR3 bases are TGCGCCAGCAGCCAAGACTGGGGGGGTAGGACAGATACGCAGTATTTT. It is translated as CASSQDWGGRTDTQYF.

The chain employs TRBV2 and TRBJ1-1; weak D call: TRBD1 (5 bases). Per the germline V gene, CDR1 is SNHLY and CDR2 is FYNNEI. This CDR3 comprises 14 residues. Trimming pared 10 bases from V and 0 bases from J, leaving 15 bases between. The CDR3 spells CATTWAGLNTEAFF. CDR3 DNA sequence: TGTGCCACCACGTGGGCGGGACTGAACACTGAAGCTTTCTTT.

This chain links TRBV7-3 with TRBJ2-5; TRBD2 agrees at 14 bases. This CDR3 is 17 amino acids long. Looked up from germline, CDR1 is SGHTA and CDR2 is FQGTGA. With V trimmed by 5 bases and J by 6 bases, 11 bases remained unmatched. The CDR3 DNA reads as TGTGCCAGCAGCCCCACTCCGACTAGCGGGAGGGGGAAGACCCAGTACTTC. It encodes CASSPTPTSGRGKTQYF.

As DNA, the CDR3 is TGTGCCAGTAGTATAGATGTGGGAGGGACGAGCAATCAGCCCCAGCATTTT. Translating gives CASSIDVGGTSNQPQHF. This rearrangement joins TRBV19 to TRBJ1-5; D is possibly TRBD1 (5 bases). Germline V gene data show CDR1 as LNHDA and CDR2 as SQIVND (reference sequence). The ends were cut back, 0 bases at V and 1 base at J, with 13 bases in the middle. This CDR3 comprises 17 residues.

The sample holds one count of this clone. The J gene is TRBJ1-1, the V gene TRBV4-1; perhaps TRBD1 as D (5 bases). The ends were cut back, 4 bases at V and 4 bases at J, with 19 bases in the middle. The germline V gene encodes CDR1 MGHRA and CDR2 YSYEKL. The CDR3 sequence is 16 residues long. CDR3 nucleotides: TGCGCCAGCAGCCGACACGACGGAGGGGTTGGCACTGAAGCTTTCTTT. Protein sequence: CASSRHDGGVGTEAFF.

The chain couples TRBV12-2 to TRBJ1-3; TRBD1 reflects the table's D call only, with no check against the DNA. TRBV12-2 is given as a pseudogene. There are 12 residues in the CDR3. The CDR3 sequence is CASHRQGNTIYF. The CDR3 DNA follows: TGTGCAAGCCACCGACAGGGAAACACCATATATTTT.

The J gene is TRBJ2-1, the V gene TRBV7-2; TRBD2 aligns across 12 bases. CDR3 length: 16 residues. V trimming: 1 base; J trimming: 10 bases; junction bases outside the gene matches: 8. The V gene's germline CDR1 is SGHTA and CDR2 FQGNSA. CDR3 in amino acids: CASSLGPSGRAGEQFF. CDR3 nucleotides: TGTGCCAGCAGCTTAGGGCCTAGCGGGAGGGCAGGGGAGCAGTTCTTC.

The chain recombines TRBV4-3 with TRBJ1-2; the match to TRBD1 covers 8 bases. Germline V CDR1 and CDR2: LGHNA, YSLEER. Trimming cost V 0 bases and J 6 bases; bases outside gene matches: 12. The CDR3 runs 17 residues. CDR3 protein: CASSQDRSPETGDGYTF. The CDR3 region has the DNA TGCGCCAGCAGCCAAGATCGGTCACCCGAGACAGGGGATGGCTACACCTTC.

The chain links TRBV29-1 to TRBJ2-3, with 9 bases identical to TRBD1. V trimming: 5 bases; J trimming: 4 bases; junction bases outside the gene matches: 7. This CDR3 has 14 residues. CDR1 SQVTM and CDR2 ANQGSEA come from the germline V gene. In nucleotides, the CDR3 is TGCAGCGTTTCGGACAGGGGAGTTGCAGATACGCAGTATTTT. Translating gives CSVSDRGVADTQYF.

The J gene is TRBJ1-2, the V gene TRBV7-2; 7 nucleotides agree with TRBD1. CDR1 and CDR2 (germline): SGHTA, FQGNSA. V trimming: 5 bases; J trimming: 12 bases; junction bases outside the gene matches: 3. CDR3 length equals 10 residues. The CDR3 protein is CASSLTGHTF. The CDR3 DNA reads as TGTGCCAGCAGCCTGACAGGGCACACCTTC.

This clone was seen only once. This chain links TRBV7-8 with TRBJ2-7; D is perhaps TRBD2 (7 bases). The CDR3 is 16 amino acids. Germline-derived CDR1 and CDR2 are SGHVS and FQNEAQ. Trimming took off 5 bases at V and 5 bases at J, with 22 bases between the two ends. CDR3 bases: TGTGCCAGCAGCACCACAAGAGGGGGGGCCCCTAACGAGCAGTACGTC. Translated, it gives CASSTTRGGAPNEQYV.

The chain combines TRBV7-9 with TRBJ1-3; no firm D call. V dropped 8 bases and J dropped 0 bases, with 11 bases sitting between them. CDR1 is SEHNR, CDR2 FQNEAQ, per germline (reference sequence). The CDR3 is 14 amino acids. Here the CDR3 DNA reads TGTGCCAGCCCGGGGAAGGGCTCTGGAAACACCATATATTTT. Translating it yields CASPGKGSGNTIYF.

The chain's CDR3 is CASSSPGQFYEQYF. CDR3 nucleotide sequence: TGCGCCAGCAGCTCCCCGGGACAGTTCTACGAGCAGTACTTC. The chain joins TRBV5-1 to TRBJ2-7, with 7 bases that match TRBD1. The germline CDR1 and CDR2 sequences are SGHRS and YFSETQ. J lost 3 bases, V lost 3 bases, and 6 bases had no gene match. This CDR3 spans 14 amino acids.